The 30 T cell receptor beta chains in this list originate from one sample, sequenced in a study of tumor and adjacent non-tumor tissue in lung cancer. Three rounds of nested PCR, following a modified ARM-PCR protocol, produced the TCRbeta library. Via MiXCR, TCRdb re-called the multiplex PCR reads, giving one row per CDR3 protein. The data contain tens of thousands of distinct CDR3 sequences, over 60% of them seen just once; the ten biggest clones take up around 40%. No cell sorting was done before RNA was extracted from the tissue. The normal lung tissue was taken more than 3 cm from the tumor edge. Sequenced: distant non-tumor lung tissue. These receptors all stem from a man aged 65 to 79 with non-small cell lung cancer.

The gene calls are TRBV4-3 and TRBJ2-3; maybe TRBD2 (5 bases). The germline gives CDR1 LGHNA, CDR2 YSLEER. Between the trimmed V and J ends, which lost 4 bases and 3 bases, there was a span of 20 bases. There are 17 residues in the CDR3. The CDR3 here is CASSRDGPSRRTDTQYF. The DNA of the CDR3 is TGCGCCAGCAGCCGAGATGGCCCTAGCAGGAGAACAGATACGCAGTATTTT.

This sequence joins TRBV6-2 or TRBV6-3 and TRBJ1-5, with D tentatively TRBD1 (6 bases). Germline V gene sequence: CDR1 MNHEY, CDR2 SVGEGT. V was clipped by 5 bases and J by 9 bases, with 20 bases between them. This CDR3 spans 15 amino acids. The CDR3 bases are TGTGCCAGCAGTCAGAACCTGGGGGGCATTCTGCCCCAGCATTTT. It translates to CASSQNLGGILPQHF.

Comments on this clonotype: One junction end disagrees with the germline gene, perhaps due to a read error. The chain joins TRBV5-6 to TRBJ2-1, with TRBD2 matching over 9 bases. The length of the CDR3 is 17 residues. CDR1 and CDR2 from the germline V gene are SGHDT and YYEEEE. Here the CDR3 reads CTSSLGLSSGGKREQFF. The CDR3 nucleotides read TGTACCAGCAGCTTGGGGTTGAGTAGCGGGGGCAAACGTGAGCAGTTCTTC.

This clonotype rates as medium-sized. The gene calls are TRBV11-3 and TRBJ2-7; 8 nucleotides agree with TRBD2. In germline, CDR1 is SGHNT, CDR2 YENEEA. The CDR3 totals 15 residues. V was pared by 5 bases and J by 6 bases, with 12 bases of the junction left unmatched. The CDR3 sequence: CASSQGTSEISEQYF. As DNA, the CDR3 is TGTGCCAGCAGCCAAGGGACTAGTGAAATCTCCGAGCAGTACTTC.

This rearrangement joins TRBV11-2 to TRBJ2-5, with 7 bases that match TRBD1. Germline-derived CDR1 and CDR2 are SGHAT and FQNNGV. The V segment lost 6 bases and the J segment 5 bases; nucleotides outside the gene matches: 12. The CDR3 loop spans 15 amino acids. The chain's CDR3 is CASRPGTAGHETQYF. The CDR3 coding sequence is TGTGCCAGCAGGCCGGGGACAGCTGGGCATGAGACCCAGTACTTC.

V gene TRBV11-2 combines with J gene TRBJ2-5, with 7 bases that match TRBD2. The CDR3 spans 12 residues. Germline lookup yields CDR1 SGHAT and CDR2 FQNNGV. Trimming cost V 4 bases and J 8 bases; bases outside gene matches: 4. The DNA of the CDR3 is TGTGCCAGCAGCTGGGGGGGAGACACCCAGTACTTC. Protein product: CASSWGGDTQYF.

With regard to this clonotype: The missing conserved phenylalanine or tryptophan at the end of this CDR3 makes a read error likely. The gene calls are TRBV10-3 and TRBJ2-1; 9 positions agree with TRBD2. Germline V gene data show CDR1 as ENHRY and CDR2 as SYGVKD. This CDR3 has 18 amino acids. The CDR3 nucleotides are TGTGTCATCAGTTCCAATTCCTCGCGGGGGGGAACCTACAATGAGCAGTTCTTA. Its translation: CVISSNSSRGGTYNEQFL.

Note on this clonotype: This clone may be a read error of a much larger clone one base away. V usage is TRBV20-1 and J usage is TRBJ2-3, with D tentatively TRBD1 or TRBD2 (5 bases each). CDR1 DFQATT and CDR2 SNEGSKA come from the germline V gene (reference sequence). The CDR3 is 14 residues long. For the CDR3, the DNA is TGCAGTGCTAGCTGGGACCCCCGCACAGATACGCATTATTTT. It specifies CSASWDPRTDTHYF.

Remarks on this clonotype: An end of the junction differs from the germline gene, which may be a read error. The chain combines TRBV29-1 with TRBJ2-5; 11 bases are shared with TRBD1. The CDR3 runs 15 residues. Looked up from germline, CDR1 is SQVTM and CDR2 is ANQGSEA. The CDR3 bases are TGCAGCGTTGAGGGACAGGGGGTATCAGATGAGACACAGTACTTC. It specifies CSVEGQGVSDETQYF.

V usage is TRBV5-5 and J usage is TRBJ1-1; D is unclear. The CDR3 is 13 amino acids. Germline CDR1 and CDR2: SGHKS and YYEKEE (reference sequence). The germline V and J ends were trimmed by 6 bases and 2 bases, with 11 bases remaining between them. The CDR3 region is CASNIGLNTEAFF. The CDR3 nucleotides are TGTGCCAGCAACATAGGGCTCAACACTGAAGCTTTCTTT.

In the case of this clonotype: One junction end disagrees with the germline gene, perhaps due to a read error. The J gene is TRBJ2-1, the V gene TRBV6-5; 12 nucleotides line up with TRBD2. Looked up from germline, CDR1 is MNHEY and CDR2 is SVGAGI. This CDR3 region has 15 residues. The CDR3 reads CVSSLAGGPMNKQFF. The CDR3 bases are TGTGTCAGCAGTCTAGCGGGGGGGCCTATGAATAAGCAGTTCTTC.

V is TRBV11-3 and J is TRBJ2-1; D assignment may be TRBD1 or TRBD2 (5 bases each). This CDR3 is 16 amino acids long. CDR1 is SGHNT and CDR2 is YENEEA in the germline V gene. The CDR3 protein is CVNSLASGTAYNEQFF. The CDR3 DNA follows: TGTGTCAACAGCTTGGCCTCCGGGACGGCCTACAATGAGCAGTTCTTC.

In regard to this clonotype: The junction shows a germline mismatch at one end, possibly a read error. This sequence joins TRBV11-1 and TRBJ1-6; 8 bases are a match to TRBD1. Germline V gene sequence: CDR1 SGHAT, CDR2 FQDESV (reference sequence). The CDR3 sequence is 17 residues long. Written as DNA, the CDR3 is TGCGCCAGCAATTCCAAACGCGGGACAGGCTTCAATTCACCCCTCCACTTT. Its protein product is CASNSKRGTGFNSPLHF.

Details on this clonotype: It is unclear where the CDR3 begins or ends on the DNA, so no DNA is shown, and the CDR3 is as TCRdb lists it. This chain connects TRBV29-1 to TRBJ2-1; the DNA was not compared with TRBD2, the D call given in the table. The length of the CDR3 is 14 amino acids, counting both ends. Per germline, CDR1 SQVTM and CDR2 ANQGSEA. CDR3: CSAVGMGTNSEQFF.

As to this clonotype: The conserved closing phenylalanine or tryptophan is absent in this CDR3, likely reflecting a read error. Because the CDR3's place on the DNA is in doubt, the DNA is left out and the CDR3 is given as listed by TCRdb. The chain links TRBV11-2 to TRBJ2-1; TRBD2, the table's D call, was not compared with the DNA. The germline V gene encodes CDR1 SGHAT and CDR2 FQNNGV. The CDR3 is 17 residues long, ends included. The CDR3 loop reads CASSTLLAGTFVNEQFY.

As regards this clonotype: A read error is possible here, since a much larger clone lies one base away. The chain combines TRBV5-4 with TRBJ2-2; D ambiguous. Germline assignment: CDR1 SGHNT and CDR2 YYREEE (reference sequence). This CDR3 contains 15 residues. This chain's CDR3 is CASSPGSLNTWELFF. For the CDR3, the DNA is TGTGCCAGCAGCCCCGGGTCTTTGAACACCTGGGAGCTGTTTTTT.

As concerns this clonotype: A read error may produce the germline difference seen at one junction end. The chain recombines TRBV29-1 with TRBJ2-5; the match to TRBD1 covers 8 bases. The CDR3 is made up of 14 amino acids. From germline, CDR1 is SQVTM and CDR2 ANQGSEA. The CDR3 spells CSVGRTGNEETQYF. The CDR3 DNA is TGCAGCGTTGGCCGGACAGGGAATGAGGAGACCCAGTATTTC.

Turning to this clonotype: A much larger clone differs by one base, so this may be a read error. The chain carries TRBV5-4 and TRBJ2-1; a possible D gene is TRBD2 (6 bases). Germline V CDR1 and CDR2: SGHNT, YYREEE (reference sequence). V gave up 2 bases and J gave up 1 base, with 13 bases separating them. The CDR3 has 16 residues. The CDR3 sequence: CASSFLNGGSYNEQFF. As DNA, the CDR3 is TGTGCCAGCAGCTTCTTGAACGGGGGATCCTACAATGAGCAGTTCTTC.

Comments on this clonotype: Germline is not matched at one junction end, which may reflect a read error. V usage is TRBV12-3 or TRBV12-4 and J usage is TRBJ1-5; maybe TRBD1 (6 bases). The length of the CDR3 is 15 residues. In nucleotides, the CDR3 is TGTGTCAGCAGTTTAGGGACAAGGGACAATCAGCTCCAGCATTTT. Encoded protein: CVSSLGTRDNQLQHF.

On this clonotype: A read error may account for a junction end that differs from germline. The J gene is TRBJ1-5, the V gene TRBV12-3 or TRBV12-4; D is ambiguous. The CDR3 loop spans 12 amino acids. The CDR3 DNA sequence: TGTGCCAGCAGTCACGCTGGCAAGCCCCAGAATTTT. Amino acid sequence: CASSHAGKPQNF.

This chain joins TRBV4-1 and TRBJ2-7; 11 bases fit TRBD2. CDR3 size: 15 residues. The V segment lost 4 bases and the J segment 9 bases; nucleotides outside the gene matches: 11. CDR1 and CDR2 (germline): MGHRA, YSYEKL. The CDR3 DNA sequence: TGCGCCAGCAGCCCTGGGACTAGCGGAACCTACCTGCAGTACTTC. Protein: CASSPGTSGTYLQYF.

This chain links TRBV12-3 or TRBV12-4 with TRBJ2-5; 8 bases align to TRBD2. This CDR3 is 16 amino acids long. The V and J ends lost 1 base and 9 bases, in that order; junction bases with no gene match: 13. The CDR3 loop is CASSLVSGGLRVAQYF. In nucleotides, the CDR3 is TGTGCCAGCAGTTTAGTCAGCGGGGGACTCCGGGTCGCCCAGTACTTC.

This clonotype was seen only once. V gene TRBV6-2 or TRBV6-3 combines with J gene TRBJ2-5, with TRBD2 identical over 8 bases. CDR1 is MNHEY, CDR2 SVGEGT, per germline. There are 13 residues in the CDR3. V lost 9 bases, J lost 2 bases, and 5 bases stayed unmatched. CDR3 residues: CARRRGVQETQYF. CDR3 nucleotides: TGTGCCAGAAGGCGGGGGGTGCAAGAGACCCAGTACTTC.

The table lists this clonotype with many counts. The CDR3: CASSIQLYNEQFF. CDR3 in DNA: TGCGCCAGCAGCATACAGCTCTACAATGAGCAGTTCTTC. The chain employs TRBV4-3 and TRBJ2-1; D gene ambiguous. CDR1 LGHNA and CDR2 YSLEER come from the germline V gene. This CDR3 contains 13 residues. Trimming took off 5 bases at V and 3 bases at J, with 8 bases between the two ends.

CDR3 DNA: TGCAGCGTTGGGCGAGGGCGTGGCACCGGGGAGCTGTTTTTT. Translated: CSVGRGRGTGELFF. This chain uses TRBV29-1 with TRBJ2-2; a possible D gene is TRBD2 (5 bases). Germline loops: CDR1 SQVTM, CDR2 ANQGSEA. V was shortened by 4 bases and J by 4 bases, with 13 bases between the two germline ends. This CDR3 has 14 residues.

This clonotype was recorded a few times. This may come from a read error, since a much larger clone is one base off. The conserved phenylalanine or tryptophan is not found at the CDR3 terminus, so this likely reflects a read error. The chain joins TRBV28 to TRBJ2-7; D unresolved. Trimming pared 8 bases from V and 7 bases from J, leaving 9 bases between. This CDR3 is 10 amino acids long. Germline assignment: CDR1 MDHEN and CDR2 SYDVKM. The CDR3 bases are TGTGCCAGCTTTGGGCGGGAGCAGTACCTC. It specifies CASFGREQYL.

Regarding this clonotype: One end of the junction does not line up with germline, which may come from a read error. The V and J genes are TRBV5-1 and TRBJ2-1; a weak D match, TRBD2 (6 bases). Germline V gives CDR1 SGHRS, CDR2 YFSETQ. There are 13 residues in the CDR3. The CDR3 region has the DNA TGCGCCAGCAGCGCGGGACTCTACAATGTGCACTTCTTT. This sequence encodes CASSAGLYNVHFF.

A note on this clonotype: A junction end diverges from the germline sequence, so it may reflect a read error. The chain combines TRBV11-2 with TRBJ2-1; a weak D match, TRBD2 (5 bases). CDR3 length: 18 residues. The germline CDR1 and CDR2 sequences are SGHAT and FQNNGV. The CDR3 nucleotides read TGTGCCAGTAGCTTAGAACGTCTCGGGCGGACTTCCTGCAATGAGCAGTTCTTC. It encodes CASSLERLGRTSCNEQFF.

As for this clonotype: One base away lies a much larger clone, so this may be a sequencing read error. This chain uses TRBV6-5 with TRBJ1-1; 9 bases map to TRBD1. This CDR3 has 15 amino acids. Germline CDR1 MNHEY, CDR2 SVGAGI. This CDR3 is CDSSARQGVNTEAFF. In nucleotides, the CDR3 is TGTGACAGCAGTGCCCGACAGGGGGTGAACACTGAAGCTTTCTTT.

To note about this clonotype: At one boundary the junction diverges from the germline segment, which might be a read error. The chain has TRBV12-3 or TRBV12-4 and TRBJ2-3; 8 bases are shared with TRBD2. The CDR3 has 16 residues. The CDR3 region is CASSMELAAYTDTQYF. The CDR3 DNA follows: TGTGCGAGCAGTATGGAACTAGCGGCCTACACAGATACGCAGTATTTT.